Below, 32 T cell receptor beta chains from the same sample are listed, as sequenced in a study of early T cells in non-severe SARS-CoV-2 infection (dated by TCRdb to about 2021). Library construction relied on 5' RACE. Sequencing instrument: NextSeq 500. TCRdb reran the public reads through fastp at Q25 and MiXCR, keeping productive beta chains. Identical CDR3 protein sequences are pooled into one entry, listed with their most common genes and DNA. The sample yields tens of thousands of distinct CDR3 sequences; approximately 10% were counted once. The ten biggest clones cover roughly 6% of the sample. Material: whole blood, obtained at baseline. These receptors were taken from an adult who was a healthcare worker with PCR-confirmed SARS-CoV-2 infection or an uninfected control (not recorded which).

This chain links TRBV20-1 with TRBJ2-7, with 7 positions matching TRBD1. There are 14 residues in the CDR3. Germline trimming cut 6 bases from V and 3 bases from J; bases unmatched to any gene: 11. Germline CDR1 is DFQATT and CDR2 is SNEGSKA (reference sequence). The CDR3 nucleotides read TGCAGTGCCCAGGCGCCCGACAGGGACTACGAGCAGTACTTC. Protein sequence: CSAQAPDRDYEQYF.

This clonotype occurred a few times. The CDR3 here is CASSLNSGPSTDTQYF. The CDR3 nucleotides read TGCGCCAGCAGCTTAAATAGCGGTCCTTCCACAGATACGCAGTATTTT. V is TRBV5-1 and J is TRBJ2-3; D might be TRBD2 (6 bases). V gave up 2 bases and J gave up 2 bases, with 15 bases separating them. Germline loops: CDR1 SGHRS, CDR2 YFSETQ. This CDR3 spans 16 amino acids.

In this sample, this clonotype turned up many times. V is TRBV7-8 and J is TRBJ1-1; D gene uncertain. This CDR3 is built from 14 residues. V was clipped by 3 bases and J by 1 base, with 9 bases between them. CDR1 is SGHVS, CDR2 FQNEAQ, per germline. The CDR3 reads CASSLLVANTEAFF. CDR3 nucleotide sequence: TGTGCCAGCAGCTTGCTGGTTGCGAACACTGAAGCTTTCTTT.

This clonotype occurred many times. The rearrangement uses TRBV29-1 and TRBJ2-1; D not certain. The V end lost 6 bases, the J end lost 1 base, and 13 bases lay between the germline ends. In germline, CDR1 is SQVTM, CDR2 ANQGSEA. CDR3 size: 14 residues. The CDR3 nucleotides are TGCAGCGTCAAGCTTCCCGGGTCCTACAATGAGCAGTTCTTC. This translates into CSVKLPGSYNEQFF.

The chain joins TRBV5-5 to TRBJ1-2; no clear D gene. CDR1 SGHKS and CDR2 YYEKEE come from the germline V gene (reference sequence). The CDR3 is 14 residues long. V lost 1 base to trimming and J lost 6 bases, with 13 bases between them. CDR3 bases: TGTGCCAGCAGCTTGAGTTTGGCAGGAGATGGCTACACCTTC. Translation: CASSLSLAGDGYTF.

Many counts were recorded for this clonotype. The chain links TRBV6-2 or TRBV6-3 to TRBJ2-2, with D perhaps TRBD1 (5 bases). The CDR3 is 15 residues long. Germline V gene data show CDR1 as MNHEY and CDR2 as SVGEGT. V lost 1 base to trimming and J lost 6 bases, with 12 bases between them. CDR3 coding DNA: TGTGCCAGCAGTTACTATCCAGGGAAGGCCGGGGAGCTGTTTTTT. Translating gives CASSYYPGKAGELFF.

This clonotype was seen at least ten times. The rearrangement uses TRBV2 and TRBJ2-1, with 10 bases identical to TRBD1. This CDR3 is 15 amino acids long. Germline V lookup: CDR1 SNHLY, CDR2 FYNNEI. V lost 9 bases and J lost 6; bases outside the gene matches: 11. The CDR3 coding sequence is TGTGCCAGTCATCCGACAGGGGGCTCTTTCAATGAGCAGTTCTTC. Encoded protein: CASHPTGGSFNEQFF.

DNA of the CDR3: TGTGCCAGCAGTTCGCAGGGGGCGCTTACTGAAGCTTTCTTT. Amino acids: CASSSQGALTEAFF. This chain connects TRBV6-5 to TRBJ1-1; 8 bases match TRBD1. Germline CDR1 and CDR2: MNHEY and SVGAGI. J was trimmed by 5 bases and V by 4 bases; bases with no gene match: 6. The CDR3 has 14 residues.

This clonotype has ten or more counts. The V gene is TRBV28, the J gene TRBJ2-7, with D perhaps matching TRBD1 (5 bases). The ends were cut back, 4 bases at V and 7 bases at J, with 17 bases in the middle. Per germline, CDR1 MDHEN and CDR2 SYDVKM. The length of the CDR3 is 14 residues. The CDR3 region has the DNA TGTGCCAGCAGTTCACATACAGGTCTGAGAGAGCAGTACTTC. Amino acids: CASSSHTGLREQYF.

This clonotype was counted only a few times. The CDR3 region has the DNA TGCGCCAGCAGCTTGGAAGGGGCCCTTGACAATGAGCAGTTCTTC. It specifies CASSLEGALDNEQFF. The genes are TRBV5-1 and TRBJ2-1; D is perhaps TRBD1 (5 bases). The CDR3 contains 15 residues. The ends were cut back, 0 bases at V and 5 bases at J, with 12 bases in the middle. Germline loops: CDR1 SGHRS, CDR2 YFSETQ.

This clonotype has more than one count but fewer than ten. The gene calls are TRBV6-1 and TRBJ1-6; TRBD1 is a possible D gene (5 bases). V was cut by 6 bases and J by 10 bases, with 13 bases left in between. In germline, CDR1 is MNHNS, CDR2 SASEGT. The length of the CDR3 is 13 residues. The CDR3 reads CASRDGGKSPLHF. As DNA, the CDR3 is TGTGCCAGCAGGGATGGGGGGAAATCACCCCTCCACTTT.

The chain couples TRBV2 to TRBJ1-5; TRBD1 aligns across 9 bases. The CDR3 has 14 residues. Losses at the gene ends were 6 bases for V and 2 bases for J; bases not matched to a gene: 2. Looked up from germline, CDR1 is SNHLY and CDR2 is FYNNEI. The CDR3 coding sequence is TGTGCCAGCAGCCGACAGGGGGGCAATCAGCCCCAGCATTTT. This sequence encodes CASSRQGGNQPQHF.

The chain has TRBV18 and TRBJ2-5; D is undetermined. CDR3 size: 14 residues. The germline V and J ends were trimmed by 0 bases and 5 bases, with 10 bases remaining between them. In germline, CDR1 is KGHSH, CDR2 LQKENI. The CDR3 coding sequence is TGTGCCAGCTCACCACCTGCAACCAGGGAGACCCAGTACTTC. It is translated as CASSPPATRETQYF. Full variable domain (remainder filled in from reference TRBV18 and TRBJ2-5): NAGVMQNPRHLVRRRGQEARLRCSPMKGHSHVYWYRQLPEEGLKFMVYLQKENIIDESGMPKERFSAEFPKEGPSILRIQQVVRGDSAAYFCASSPPATRETQYFGPGTRLLVL.

This clonotype appeared many times. The V call is TRBV12-3 or TRBV12-4, the J call TRBJ1-2; 7 bases agree with TRBD1. The CDR3 is 14 amino acids. With V trimmed by 6 bases and J by 3 bases, 7 bases remained unmatched. CDR3 sequence: CASSRQGPDYGYTF. CDR3 in DNA: TGTGCCAGCAGCCGACAGGGTCCGGACTATGGCTACACCTTC.

This clonotype has a handful of counts. This chain joins TRBV5-1 and TRBJ2-1, with D uncertain. This CDR3 contains 16 residues. V gave up 7 bases and J gave up 0 bases, with 17 bases separating them. Germline CDR1 SGHRS, CDR2 YFSETQ. CDR3 protein: CASLPDPNSSYNEQFF. In DNA form, the CDR3 reads TGCGCCAGCCTGCCGGACCCGAATAGCTCCTACAATGAGCAGTTCTTC.

J is TRBJ2-5 and V is TRBV7-9; D may be TRBD1 (5 bases). The CDR3 totals 13 residues. CDR1 is SEHNR and CDR2 is FQNEAQ in the germline V gene (reference sequence). V was pared by 3 bases and J by 5 bases, with 10 bases between. CDR3 protein: CASSFQGLETQYF. CDR3 in DNA: TGTGCCAGCAGCTTCCAGGGTTTGGAGACCCAGTACTTC. The full variable domain, rest sourced from reference TRBV7-9 and TRBJ2-5, is DTGVSQNPRHKITKRGQNVTFRCDPISEHNRLYWYRQTLGQGPEFLTYFQNEAQLEKSRLLSDRFSAERPKGSFSTLEIQRTEQGDSAMYLCASSFQGLETQYFGPGTRLLVL.

The V call is TRBV5-8, the J call TRBJ2-3; a possible D gene is TRBD1 (5 bases). The CDR3 runs to 17 residues. Trimming took off 0 bases at V and 7 bases at J, with 21 bases between the two ends. The germline V gene has CDR1 SGHTS and CDR2 YDEGEE. The CDR3 sequence is CASSLATVTDTRNTQYF. For the CDR3, the DNA is TGTGCCAGCAGCTTGGCCACTGTGACAGACACGAGGAATACGCAGTATTTT.

The rearrangement joins TRBV29-1 to TRBJ2-1, with a weak D call TRBD1 (6 bases). The V end was cut by 5 bases, the J end by 5 bases, with 10 bases between. The CDR3 runs 12 residues. From germline, CDR1 is SQVTM and CDR2 ANQGSEA. DNA for the CDR3: TGCAGCGTTAGGGGGAATAACAATGAGCAGTTCTTC. This encodes CSVRGNNNEQFF.

The chain is built from TRBV18 and TRBJ2-3; TRBD1 is a possible D gene (5 bases). The CDR3 totals 16 residues. V lost 3 bases and J 3 bases, leaving 16 bases between the germline ends. The germline V gene encodes CDR1 KGHSH and CDR2 LQKENI. The CDR3 DNA reads as TGTGCCAGCTCACCCAATGGGGCTAGTTGGACAGATACGCAGTATTTT. Its translation is CASSPNGASWTDTQYF.

In this sample, this clonotype turned up many times. This chain joins TRBV5-1 and TRBJ2-7; 9 positions match TRBD1. CDR1 and CDR2 (germline): SGHRS, YFSETQ. The CDR3 has 16 amino acids. Unmatched junction bases numbered 5, after V lost 0 bases and J lost 1 base. CDR3 residues: CASSLEDRGYSYEQYF. The CDR3 coding sequence is TGCGCCAGCAGCTTGGAAGACAGGGGGTATTCCTACGAGCAGTACTTC.

The J gene is TRBJ2-1, the V gene TRBV30, with 10 bases lining up with TRBD2. With V trimmed by 4 bases and J by 4 bases, 1 base remained unmatched. CDR1 and CDR2 (germline): GTSNPN, SVGIG (reference sequence). This CDR3 has 13 amino acids. CDR3 nucleotide sequence: TGTGCCTGGACTAGCGGGGGATACAATGAGCAGTTCTTC. Protein sequence: CAWTSGGYNEQFF.

This clonotype was seen a handful of times. The chain couples TRBV2 to TRBJ2-2; TRBD2 agrees at 10 bases. J lost 3 bases, V lost 3 bases, and 13 bases had no gene match. CDR3 size: 19 residues. Germline V gene data show CDR1 as SNHLY and CDR2 as FYNNEI. CDR3 residues: CASSEAGTSDELYTGELFF. The CDR3 DNA sequence: TGTGCCAGCAGTGAGGCCGGGACTAGCGATGAGCTCTACACCGGGGAGCTGTTTTTT.

This clonotype has ten or more counts. CDR3 protein: CASSPTSGEYNEQFF. The CDR3 DNA is TGCGCCAGCAGCCCGACTAGCGGGGAATACAATGAGCAGTTCTTC. V and J are TRBV4-1 and TRBJ2-1, with 11 bases that match TRBD2. Germline V lookup: CDR1 MGHRA, CDR2 YSYEKL. The V gene end was trimmed by 4 bases and the J gene end by 4 bases; junction bases not matched to a gene: 3. CDR3 length equals 15 residues.

This clonotype was detected ten times or more. The chain couples TRBV11-2 to TRBJ2-3, with D perhaps TRBD2 (6 bases). The CDR3 contains 15 residues. Germline-derived CDR1 and CDR2 are SGHAT and FQNNGV. The germline V and J ends were trimmed by 5 bases and 4 bases, with 16 bases remaining between them. In nucleotides, the CDR3 is TGTGCCAGCAGCCCAACCTGGGGGGTCGCAGATACGCAGTATTTT. This codes for CASSPTWGVADTQYF. Based on the CDR3 plus reference TRBV11-2 and TRBJ2-3, the full variable domain is EAGVAQSPRYKIIEKRQSVAFWCNPISGHATLYWYQQILGQGPKLLIQFQNNGVVDDSQLPKDRFSAERLKGVDSTLKIQPAKLEDSAVYLCASSPTWGVADTQYFGPGTRLTVL.

This clonotype was detected ten times or more. The J gene is TRBJ2-3, the V gene TRBV7-8; the match to TRBD2 covers 9 bases. Germline V gene lookup returns CDR1 SGHVS and CDR2 FQNEAQ. This CDR3 has 18 amino acids. V was clipped by 5 bases and J by 2 bases; unmatched bases: 14. The CDR3 protein is CASSRTKGSGGITDTQYF. The CDR3 DNA reads as TGTGCCAGCAGCAGAACCAAAGGTAGCGGGGGAATCACAGATACGCAGTATTTT.

The chain joins TRBV18 to TRBJ2-1; D ambiguous. Trimming cost V 3 bases and J 1 base, with 10 bases left between them. This CDR3 is built from 15 residues. Germline CDR1 is KGHSH and CDR2 is LQKENI. The CDR3 bases are TGTGCCAGCTCACCGGTCAGGACGTCCTACAATGAGCAGTTCTTC. As protein: CASSPVRTSYNEQFF.

The chain combines TRBV7-9 with TRBJ2-7; no reliable D call. The CDR3 is 14 amino acids. The germline CDR1 and CDR2 sequences are SEHNR and FQNEAQ (reference sequence). V shed 2 bases and J shed 8 bases, with 16 bases lying between them. The CDR3 nucleotides are TGTGCCAGCAGCTTAAGTACTGTCAGCTTGAAGCAGTACTTC. The encoded protein is CASSLSTVSLKQYF. The full variable domain, its missing parts supplied by reference TRBV7-9 and TRBJ2-7, is DTGVSQNPRHKITKRGQNVTFRCDPISEHNRLYWYRQTLGQGPEFLTYFQNEAQLEKSRLLSDRFSAERPKGSFSTLEIQRTEQGDSAMYLCASSLSTVSLKQYFGPGTRLTVT.

Many counts were recorded for this clonotype. The chain has TRBV29-1 and TRBJ2-1; TRBD1 matches at 10 bases. Trimming removed 0 bases from V and 2 bases from J; junction bases left unmatched: 4. CDR1 and CDR2 from the germline V gene are SQVTM and ANQGSEA. This CDR3 has 16 amino acids. This chain's CDR3 is CSVEEPGQGTYNEQFF. The CDR3 nucleotides are TGCAGCGTTGAAGAACCGGGACAGGGGACCTACAATGAGCAGTTCTTC.

The J gene is TRBJ2-2, the V gene TRBV7-3; D perhaps matches TRBD1 (5 bases). The germline V and J ends were trimmed by 3 bases and 6 bases, with 17 bases remaining between them. This CDR3 contains 16 residues. Looked up from germline, CDR1 is SGHTA and CDR2 is FQGTGA. The CDR3 spells CASSFPGPTGAGELFF. The CDR3 DNA follows: TGTGCCAGCAGCTTTCCAGGGCCCACGGGCGCCGGGGAGCTGTTTTTT. The full variable domain, with the rest looked up from reference TRBV7-3 and TRBJ2-2, is GAGVSQTPSNKVTEKGKYVELRCDPISGHTALYWYRQSLGQGPEFLIYFQGTGAADDSGLPNDRFFAVRPEGSVSTLKIQRTERGDSAVYLCASSFPGPTGAGELFFGEGSRLTVL.

The chain couples TRBV7-3 to TRBJ2-2; 11 nucleotides match TRBD2. CDR3 length: 16 residues. V gave up 4 bases and J gave up 6 bases; unmatched junction bases: 7. The germline V gene has CDR1 SGHTA and CDR2 FQGTGA. CDR3 in DNA: TGTGCCAGCAGCTCCCCACTAGCGGGAGAGTCCGGGGAGCTGTTTTTT. Protein product: CASSSPLAGESGELFF.

The chain couples TRBV20-1 to TRBJ2-7, with D perhaps TRBD1 (6 bases). The CDR3 length is 14 residues. Germline CDR1 and CDR2: DFQATT and SNEGSKA (reference sequence). V lost 0 bases to trimming and J lost 5 bases, with 14 bases between them. The chain's CDR3 is CSARDRRGLDEQYF. CDR3 DNA: TGCAGTGCTAGAGACCGCAGGGGCCTGGACGAGCAGTACTTC.

The rearrangement uses TRBV11-2 and TRBJ1-4; no clear D gene. With 2 bases removed from V and 0 bases from J, the gap between germline ends came to 10 bases. The CDR3 sequence is 16 residues long. Germline V gene lookup returns CDR1 SGHAT and CDR2 FQNNGV. The CDR3, as DNA: TGTGCCAGCAGCTTACGAGGACCGTCAACTAATGAAAAACTGTTTTTT. It translates to CASSLRGPSTNEKLFF.